The 3 T cell receptor beta chains below were found in one sample sequenced in a study of blood T cells in healthy people across ages. Through a sample-barcoded 5' primer and a J-beta primer mix, a second PCR was run for roughly 6 to 11 cycles. TCRdb processed the 5' RACE reads anew with MiXCR; each CDR3 protein has one entry. This sample has over 1,500,000 distinct CDR3 sequences, with approximately 50% found just once. The sequencing sample was made of blood. These receptors all stem from a woman in her forties in good health.

The chain recombines TRBV3-1 with TRBJ2-7; D possibly matches TRBD1 or TRBD2 (6 bases each). Germline assignment: CDR1 LGHDT and CDR2 YNNKEL (reference sequence). V dropped 4 bases and J dropped 6 bases, with 13 bases sitting between them. The CDR3 spans 13 residues. For the CDR3, the DNA is TGTGCCAGCAGCCGTCCGGGGGCACTCGAGCAGTACTTC. Amino acids: CASSRPGALEQYF.

This rearrangement joins TRBV18 to TRBJ1-1; perhaps TRBD1 as D (6 bases). The CDR3 has 14 amino acids. The V end was cut by 8 bases, the J end by 5 bases, with 18 bases between. The germline V gene has CDR1 KGHSH and CDR2 LQKENI. CDR3 in amino acids: CASLPGRGATEAFF. The CDR3 nucleotides read TGTGCCAGCCTTCCGGGACGGGGGGCGACTGAAGCTTTCTTT. Supplemented by reference TRBV18 and TRBJ1-1, the full variable domain reads NAGVMQNPRHLVRRRGQEARLRCSPMKGHSHVYWYRQLPEEGLKFMVYLQKENIIDESGMPKERFSAEFPKEGPSILRIQQVVRGDSAAYFCASLPGRGATEAFFGQGTRLTVV.

Only a few counts were recorded for this clonotype. This chain links TRBV4-1 with TRBJ1-2, with D perhaps TRBD1 (5 bases). From germline, CDR1 is MGHRA and CDR2 YSYEKL. The CDR3 spans 16 residues. V was pared by 0 bases and J by 1 base, with 12 bases between. CDR3 DNA: TGCGCCAGCAGCCAAGATGTTGGACATAATAACTATGGCTACACCTTC. This sequence encodes CASSQDVGHNNYGYTF.